What follows are 27 T cell receptor beta chains derived from one specimen sequenced in a study of T cell repertoires in cytomegalovirus infection. TCRdb processed the reads anew with MiXCR; each CDR3 protein has one entry. The sample yields some 700,000 distinct CDR3 sequences, 35% seen once. Sequencing used PBMCs. The receptors shown here come from a human donor in good health (CMV status not recorded). Some clones in this sample may be carry-over from other donors' samples.

The chain joins TRBV10-3 to TRBJ2-3; D is undetermined. CDR1 and CDR2 (germline): ENHRY, SYGVKD. V lost 3 bases and J 2 bases, leaving 6 bases between the germline ends. This CDR3 region has 13 residues. The CDR3 DNA follows: TGTGCCATCAGTGATAGACTCACAGATACGCAGTATTTT. It codes for CAISDRLTDTQYF.

The chain links TRBV6-5 to TRBJ1-2; D is perhaps TRBD1 (6 bases). The V and J ends lost 2 bases and 6 bases respectively, with 16 bases between them. The CDR3 totals 15 residues. The germline V gene encodes CDR1 MNHEY and CDR2 SVGAGI. CDR3 coding DNA: TGTGCCAGCAGTTACCGACAGGCAGGTCTGGATGGCTACACCTTC. The encoded protein is CASSYRQAGLDGYTF.

The J gene is TRBJ1-5, the V gene TRBV28; D is unresolved. Per the germline V gene, CDR1 is MDHEN and CDR2 is SYDVKM. V was pared by 5 bases and J by 6 bases, with 8 bases between. The CDR3 contains 12 residues. CDR3 in amino acids: CASSPPPQPQHF. DNA for the CDR3: TGTGCCAGCAGTCCCCCCCCTCAGCCCCAGCATTTT.

This clonotype was picked up a small number of times. The J gene is TRBJ1-2, the V gene TRBV7-9, with D possibly TRBD1 on 5 matching bases. The CDR3 runs 16 residues. V lost 5 bases and J lost 8, with 24 bases in between. Germline assignment: CDR1 SEHNR and CDR2 FQNEAQ (reference sequence). CDR3 coding DNA: TGTGCCAGCAGCCCGAACCTTGGGGCTGGCATTGGCGGCTACACCTTC. This codes for CASSPNLGAGIGGYTF.

CDR3 region: CSVVGRTYEQYF. The CDR3 DNA is TGCAGCGTTGTAGGACGGACCTACGAGCAGTACTTC. V and J are TRBV29-1 and TRBJ2-7; D remains unclear. Trimming shortened V by 4 bases and J by 2 bases, and 9 bases separated the two germline ends. Per germline, CDR1 SQVTM and CDR2 ANQGSEA. The CDR3 covers 12 residues.

This clonotype was observed many times. The gene calls are TRBV5-4 and TRBJ2-6; weak D call: TRBD1 (6 bases). Trimming pared 4 bases from V and 2 bases from J, leaving 25 bases between. Germline CDR1 is SGHNT and CDR2 is YYREEE (reference sequence). The CDR3 runs to 20 residues. In DNA, the CDR3 is TGTGCCAGCAGCCGACCCGGGACAAGGGGTTTCTTGGCTGGGGCCAACGTCCTGACTTTC. Its protein product is CASSRPGTRGFLAGANVLTF.

Ten or more counts support this clonotype. This chain links TRBV7-2 with TRBJ2-1; possibly TRBD2 for D (6 bases). CDR1 SGHTA and CDR2 FQGNSA come from the germline V gene. V was clipped by 5 bases and J by 3 bases, with 14 bases between them. CDR3 length equals 15 residues. The CDR3 bases are TGTGCCAGCAGCATTACTAGCTCAATCTACAATGAGCAGTTCTTC. Residues: CASSITSSIYNEQFF. The variable domain in full, with the rest retrieved from reference TRBV7-2 and TRBJ2-1, is GAGVSQSPSNKVTEKGKDVELRCDPISGHTALYWYRQSLGQGLEFLIYFQGNSAPDKSGLPSDRFSAERTGGSVSTLTIQRTQQEDSAVYLCASSITSSIYNEQFFGPGTRLTVL.

This chain links TRBV28 with TRBJ2-7; 8 nucleotides line up with TRBD1. The CDR3 covers 17 residues. Germline CDR1 MDHEN, CDR2 SYDVKM. The J segment lost 3 bases and the V segment lost 6 bases, leaving 16 bases of the junction unmatched. The CDR3 bases are TGTGCCAGCAGCAGACCAGGGGGCGCAGAAAGAAACTACGAGCAGTACTTC. Protein: CASSRPGGAERNYEQYF. The full variable domain, with the rest looked up from reference TRBV28 and TRBJ2-7, is DVKVTQSSRYLVKRTGEKVFLECVQDMDHENMFWYRQDPGLGLRLIYFSYDVKMKEKGDIPEGYSVSREKKERFSLILESASTNQTSMYLCASSRPGGAERNYEQYFGPGTRLTVT.

This clonotype has just a few counts. The chain couples TRBV5-1 to TRBJ1-3, with a weak D call TRBD1 (5 bases). Trimming took off 0 bases at V and 1 base at J, with 11 bases between the two ends. Germline values: CDR1 SGHRS, CDR2 YFSETQ. This CDR3 spans 16 amino acids. The CDR3 DNA sequence: TGCGCCAGCAGCTTGGATACAGGTCTATCTGGAAACACCATATATTTT. This codes for CASSLDTGLSGNTIYF. Based on the CDR3 plus reference TRBV5-1 and TRBJ1-3, the full variable domain is KAGVTQTPRYLIKTRGQQVTLSCSPISGHRSVSWYQQTPGQGLQFLFEYFSETQRNKGNFPGRFSGRQFSNSRSEMNVSTLELGDSALYLCASSLDTGLSGNTIYFGEGSWLTVV.

The CDR3 bases are TGTGCCAGCAGTTTATACTGGGGGGGAGCTGCAACAGATACGCAGTATTTT. This translates into CASSLYWGGAATDTQYF. The chain links TRBV28 to TRBJ2-3; 7 positions match TRBD2. This CDR3 is built from 17 residues. Trimming cost V 1 base and J 3 bases; bases outside gene matches: 10. Germline V CDR1 and CDR2: MDHEN, SYDVKM.

This clonotype has a handful of counts. The chain carries TRBV19 and TRBJ2-7; 7 positions match TRBD2. Germline lookup yields CDR1 LNHDA and CDR2 SQIVND (reference sequence). CDR3 length equals 14 residues. With V trimmed by 6 bases and J by 5 bases, 10 bases remained unmatched. The chain's CDR3 is CASSPGTTPNEQYF. The CDR3 region has the DNA TGTGCCAGTAGCCCAGGGACTACCCCCAACGAGCAGTACTTC.

J is TRBJ1-1 and V is TRBV11-1; D ambiguous. Germline values: CDR1 SGHAT, CDR2 FQDESV (reference sequence). The CDR3 runs to 14 residues. V dropped 2 bases and J dropped 3 bases, with 10 bases sitting between them. CDR3 sequence (DNA): TGTGCCAGCAGCTTAAACCTTGGGGACACTGAAGCTTTCTTT. This codes for CASSLNLGDTEAFF. Filled out from reference TRBV11-1 and TRBJ1-1, the complete variable domain reads EAEVAQSPRYKITEKSQAVAFWCDPISGHATLYWYRQILGQGPELLVQFQDESVVDDSQLPKDRFSAERLKGVDSTLKIQPAELGDSAMYLCASSLNLGDTEAFFGQGTRLTVV.

The J gene is TRBJ2-2, the V gene TRBV5-1; D may match TRBD1 or TRBD2 (5 bases each). The CDR3 sequence is 16 residues long. Germline V gene sequence: CDR1 SGHRS, CDR2 YFSETQ. Deletions cut 7 bases from V and 1 base from J, with 17 bases between. The CDR3 bases are TGCGCCAGCGTAGCATCGGGACCACAGAACACCGGGGAGCTGTTTTTT. This translates into CASVASGPQNTGELFF.

About this clonotype itself: This may come from a read error, since a much larger clone is one base off. The chain has TRBV7-2 and TRBJ1-1, with no clear D. CDR3 length equals 12 residues. The V gene's germline CDR1 is SGHTA and CDR2 FQGNSA. Here the CDR3 reads CASSPYNREACF. The DNA for the CDR3 is TGTGCCAGCAGCCCATATAACCGGGAAGCTTGCTTT.

The V and J genes are TRBV5-1 and TRBJ2-7; D perhaps matches TRBD2 (6 bases). This CDR3 has 14 amino acids. Germline V gives CDR1 SGHRS, CDR2 YFSETQ. V lost 4 bases and J lost 3, with 14 bases in between. The CDR3 spells CASSTNGAGYEQYF. The CDR3 DNA sequence: TGCGCCAGCAGCACTAACGGAGCGGGCTACGAGCAGTACTTC.

V usage is TRBV20-1 and J usage is TRBJ1-5; TRBD1 matches 8 bases. CDR1 is DFQATT and CDR2 is SNEGSKA in the germline V gene (reference sequence). Trimming took 3 bases from V and 3 from J; bases not matched to a gene: 10. This CDR3 contains 16 residues. The CDR3 sequence: CSARDRVGVDNQPQHF. In DNA form, the CDR3 reads TGCAGTGCTAGGGACAGGGTTGGCGTAGACAATCAGCCCCAGCATTTT.

This clonotype was detected only a few times. The chain is built from TRBV28 and TRBJ2-3; 10 bases line up with TRBD1. The CDR3 runs 15 residues. Germline lookup yields CDR1 MDHEN and CDR2 SYDVKM. With V trimmed by 11 bases and J by 1 base, 9 bases remained unmatched. The CDR3 spells CAAMTGGAGTDTQYF. CDR3 coding DNA: TGTGCCGCCATGACAGGGGGCGCCGGCACAGATACGCAGTATTTT.

A note on this clonotype: Given the absence of the conserved phenylalanine or tryptophan at the CDR3 end, a read error is likely. J is TRBJ2-1 and V is TRBV7-2; 13 nucleotides match TRBD2. V shed 3 bases and J 0 bases; nucleotides not matched to a gene: 14. This CDR3 is 21 amino acids long. The germline CDR1 and CDR2 sequences are SGHTA and FQGNSA. The CDR3 loop reads CASSFNPNRGLAGASYNEQFL. CDR3 bases: TGTGCCAGCAGCTTCAACCCAAATCGCGGACTAGCGGGGGCCTCCTACAATGAGCAGTTCTTA.

This clonotype occurred once. This chain links TRBV9 with TRBJ1-2; TRBD1 might be the D (6 bases). The germline V gene encodes CDR1 SGDLS and CDR2 YYNGEE. The CDR3 length is 14 residues. Trimming shortened V by 0 bases and J by 7 bases, and 13 bases separated the two germline ends. In nucleotides, the CDR3 is TGTGCCAGCAGCGTAGGAACAGGGATTGGTGGCTACACCTTC. Its translation: CASSVGTGIGGYTF.

This clonotype was recorded many times. This chain links TRBV7-6 with TRBJ1-1, with unresolved D. This CDR3 is 15 amino acids long. Per the germline V gene, CDR1 is SGHVS and CDR2 is FNYEAQ. V was trimmed by 5 bases and J by 10 bases, leaving 23 bases between them. The CDR3 DNA reads TGTGCCAGCAGCCCCCGAGCCCAAGACGGCGACGGAGCTTTCTTT. It specifies CASSPRAQDGDGAFF.

CDR3 residues: CSASPRGTSQYF. The CDR3, as DNA: TGCAGTGCTAGCCCTAGGGGAACGTCCCAGTACTTC. The V call is TRBV20-1, the J call TRBJ2-5, with TRBD1 as a possible D gene (5 bases). Deletions cut 3 bases from V and 9 bases from J, with 14 bases between. Germline values: CDR1 DFQATT, CDR2 SNEGSKA (reference sequence). The CDR3 has 12 amino acids.

V and J are TRBV6-2 or TRBV6-3 and TRBJ2-2; 10 bases line up with TRBD1. Germline loops: CDR1 MNHEY, CDR2 SVGEGT. Trimming at V came to 2 bases and at J to 3 bases, leaving 6 bases not matched to a gene. The CDR3 has 17 amino acids. This CDR3 is CASSYGAGTGDTGELFF. CDR3 DNA sequence: TGTGCCAGCAGTTACGGGGCCGGGACAGGGGACACCGGGGAGCTGTTTTTT.

The rearrangement joins TRBV29-1 to TRBJ2-7, with D perhaps matching TRBD2 (7 bases). This CDR3 is 15 amino acids long. Germline CDR1 SQVTM, CDR2 ANQGSEA. V lost 3 bases, J lost 4 bases, and 19 bases lay in between. This CDR3 is CSVEDDTGGLYEQYF. Written as DNA, the CDR3 is TGCAGCGTTGAGGACGACACGGGGGGCTTGTACGAGCAGTACTTC.

This clonotype was counted a few times. Mismatch with germline at one junction end may stem from a read error. This rearrangement joins TRBV5-4 to TRBJ1-3; TRBD1 agrees at 7 bases. Germline CDR1 and CDR2: SGHNT and YYREEE (reference sequence). This CDR3 is built from 12 residues. CDR3 nucleotides: TGTGCCAGCAGCACCTACCTTGGACAGGAAAATTTT. This sequence encodes CASSTYLGQENF.

V and J are TRBV29-1 and TRBJ1-2; maybe TRBD1 (5 bases). V dropped 7 bases and J dropped 7 bases, with 10 bases sitting between them. Germline V CDR1 and CDR2: SQVTM, ANQGSEA. This CDR3 contains 10 residues. CDR3 sequence: CSARDGGYTF. For the CDR3, the DNA is TGCAGCGCCCGGGACGGTGGCTACACCTTC.

The CDR3 loop reads CSAREGPADTIYF. As DNA, the CDR3 is TGCAGTGCTAGAGAAGGCCCGGCGGACACCATATATTTT. This chain joins TRBV20-1 and TRBJ1-3; D is undetermined. Germline-derived CDR1 and CDR2 are DFQATT and SNEGSKA (reference sequence). CDR3 size: 13 residues. Trimming removed 0 bases at V and 8 bases at J, with 11 bases between.

The CDR3 protein is CASSGQLTTEAFF. The CDR3 nucleotides read TGTGCCAGCTCCGGGCAGCTGACCACTGAAGCTTTCTTT. J is TRBJ1-1 and V is TRBV6-2 or TRBV6-3; D is uncertain. Germline CDR1 reads MNHEY; CDR2 reads SVGEGT. With 8 bases removed from V and 4 bases from J, the gap between germline ends came to 14 bases. This CDR3 is built from 13 residues.